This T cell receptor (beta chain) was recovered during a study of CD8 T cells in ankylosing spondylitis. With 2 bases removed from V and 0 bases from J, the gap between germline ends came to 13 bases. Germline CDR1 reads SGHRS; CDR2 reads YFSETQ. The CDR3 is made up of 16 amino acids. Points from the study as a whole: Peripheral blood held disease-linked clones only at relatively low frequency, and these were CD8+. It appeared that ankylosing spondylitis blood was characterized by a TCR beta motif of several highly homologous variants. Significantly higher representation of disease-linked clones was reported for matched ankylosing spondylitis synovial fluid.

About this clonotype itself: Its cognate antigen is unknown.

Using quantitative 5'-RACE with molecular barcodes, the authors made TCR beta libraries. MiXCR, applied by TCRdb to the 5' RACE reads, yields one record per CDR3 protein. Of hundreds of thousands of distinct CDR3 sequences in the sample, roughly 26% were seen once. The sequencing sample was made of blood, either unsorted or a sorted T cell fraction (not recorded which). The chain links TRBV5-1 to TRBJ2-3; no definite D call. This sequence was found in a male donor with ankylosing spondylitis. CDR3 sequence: CASSFSGHQSTDTQYF. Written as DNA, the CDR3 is TGCGCCAGCAGCTTTTCCGGCCACCAAAGCACAGATACGCAGTATTTT.